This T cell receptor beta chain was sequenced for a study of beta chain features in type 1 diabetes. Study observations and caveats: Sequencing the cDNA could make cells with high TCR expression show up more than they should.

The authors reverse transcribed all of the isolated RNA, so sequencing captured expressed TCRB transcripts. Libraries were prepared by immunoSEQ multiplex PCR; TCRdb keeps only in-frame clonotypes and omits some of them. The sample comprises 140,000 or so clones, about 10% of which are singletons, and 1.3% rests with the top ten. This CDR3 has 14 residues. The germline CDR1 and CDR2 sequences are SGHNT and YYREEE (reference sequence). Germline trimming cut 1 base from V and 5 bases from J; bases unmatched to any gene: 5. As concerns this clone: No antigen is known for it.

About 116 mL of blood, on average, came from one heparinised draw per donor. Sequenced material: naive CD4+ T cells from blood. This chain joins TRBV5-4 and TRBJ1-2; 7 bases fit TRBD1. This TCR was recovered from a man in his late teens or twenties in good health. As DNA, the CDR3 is TGTGCCAGCAGCTTGTTACAGGGGAGTTATGGCTACACCTTC. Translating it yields CASSLLQGSYGYTF.